These 12 T cell receptor beta chains were all obtained from the same sample, sequenced in a study of T cells in Graves' hyperthyroidism and ophthalmopathy. Amplified TCR beta CDR3 regions derived from RNA transcripts. Primed by the HTBI set, a first-round RT-PCR was run on the TCR CDR3. Via MiXCR, TCRdb re-called the multiplex PCR reads, giving one row per CDR3 protein. Of 650,000 to 800,000 distinct CDR3 sequences listed, less than 45% are singletons. Material for sequencing was peripheral blood or thyroid tissue (not recorded which). These receptors were collected from an adult man with Graves' disease, either hyperthyroidism or ophthalmopathy (not recorded which).

V usage is TRBV10-3 and J usage is TRBJ1-5; tentative D call: TRBD1 (6 bases). The length of the CDR3 is 16 residues. Trimming left V 10 bases short and J 5 bases short, with 24 bases between. Germline V gives CDR1 ENHRY, CDR2 SYGVKD. As DNA, the CDR3 is TGTGCCAGCGCCCGGGGACGGGGGGCGCCTGATCAGCCCCAGCATTTT. It codes for CASARGRGAPDQPQHF.

At least ten counts were recorded for this clonotype. The V and J genes are TRBV20-1 and TRBJ2-5; the D gene is possibly TRBD2 (7 bases). This CDR3 has 12 residues. V lost 4 bases, J lost 4 bases, and 10 bases lay in between. CDR1 is DFQATT, CDR2 SNEGSKA, per germline (reference sequence). The CDR3 DNA reads as TGCAGTGCTAAGGGGGAGGGAGAGACCCAGTACTTC. Protein: CSAKGEGETQYF.

The CDR3 region is CASSGTVLETQYF. CDR3 nucleotides: TGTGCCAGCAGTGGGACAGTGCTGGAGACCCAGTACTTC. The chain joins TRBV25-1 to TRBJ2-5; maybe TRBD1 (6 bases). The CDR3 extends over 13 amino acids. CDR1 is MGHDK and CDR2 is SYGVNS in the germline V gene. The V end was cut by 4 bases, the J end by 5 bases, with 11 bases between.

The table lists this clonotype with many counts. V is TRBV29-1 and J is TRBJ1-2, with 7 bases lining up with TRBD1. The CDR3 has 13 residues. V shed 6 bases, J shed 6 bases, and the junction held 10 bases outside the gene matches. Germline CDR1 and CDR2: SQVTM and ANQGSEA. Here the CDR3 DNA reads TGCAGCGTGCGGCAGGGGGTCGGGGATGGCTACACCTTC. Translated, it gives CSVRQGVGDGYTF.

The chain couples TRBV20-1 to TRBJ1-5, with D possibly matching TRBD1 (6 bases). The V end lost 1 base, the J end lost 1 base, and 14 bases lay between the germline ends. The CDR3 runs to 16 residues. Germline V CDR1 and CDR2: DFQATT, SNEGSKA (reference sequence). In DNA, the CDR3 is TGCAGTGCTAGAGTGAGAGGGGGTGTGAGCAATCAGCCCCAGCATTTT. Encoded protein: CSARVRGGVSNQPQHF.

Ten or more counts support this clonotype. The rearrangement uses TRBV29-1 and TRBJ2-5, with 12 bases matching TRBD1. CDR1 and CDR2 (germline): SQVTM, ANQGSEA. Losses at the gene ends were 5 bases for V and 5 bases for J; bases not matched to a gene: 9. The CDR3 is 15 amino acids. In nucleotides, the CDR3 is TGCAGCGTTCCGACCGGGACAGGGGGCCGGGAGACCCAGTACTTC. Translated: CSVPTGTGGRETQYF.

The gene calls are TRBV2 and TRBJ2-5; TRBD2 matches at 7 bases. Trimming removed 3 bases from V and 0 bases from J; junction bases left unmatched: 7. Germline V gives CDR1 SNHLY, CDR2 FYNNEI. The CDR3 runs 16 residues. CDR3 protein: CASSEVGLADQETQYF. CDR3 coding DNA: TGTGCCAGCAGTGAGGTGGGCCTAGCGGACCAAGAGACCCAGTACTTC.

A few counts support this clonotype. The chain combines TRBV2 with TRBJ1-1, with a possible D match to TRBD1 (6 bases). The V gene's germline CDR1 is SNHLY and CDR2 FYNNEI. There are 14 residues in the CDR3. V was cut by 3 bases and J by 2 bases, with 10 bases left in between. CDR3 bases: TGTGCCAGCAGTGACTCCAGGGGTAACACTGAAGCTTTCTTT. Amino acid sequence: CASSDSRGNTEAFF.

This clonotype was seen many times. The chain links TRBV20-1 to TRBJ1-2, with no clear D. V dropped 6 bases and J dropped 4 bases, with 9 bases sitting between them. The CDR3 contains 11 residues. CDR1 DFQATT and CDR2 SNEGSKA come from the germline V gene (reference sequence). CDR3 sequence: CSAVAGYGYTF. CDR3 bases: TGCAGTGCCGTGGCAGGCTATGGCTACACCTTC.

This clonotype was observed a handful of times. The chain carries TRBV7-2 and TRBJ2-7, with 9 bases matching TRBD2. CDR1 and CDR2 from the germline V gene are SGHTA and FQGNSA. V gave up 1 base and J gave up 4 bases; unmatched junction bases: 14. The CDR3 is 18 amino acids. CDR3 loop: CASSLDPVPGLAGYEQYF. Written as DNA, the CDR3 is TGTGCCAGCAGCTTAGATCCGGTTCCGGGACTAGCAGGTTACGAGCAGTACTTC.

This clonotype was counted only a few times. The rearrangement links TRBV7-9 to TRBJ2-6, with 8 bases fitting TRBD1. The V gene end was trimmed by 3 bases and the J gene end by 0 bases; junction bases not matched to a gene: 4. The CDR3 covers 17 residues. The germline CDR1 and CDR2 sequences are SEHNR and FQNEAQ (reference sequence). The CDR3 region has the DNA TGTGCCAGCAGCTTCGACAGGGGTCCCTCTGGGGCCAACGTCCTGACTTTC. Translating it yields CASSFDRGPSGANVLTF.

This clonotype came up many times. The CDR3 DNA follows: TGTGCCAGCAGCCCCTACAGGGATTCACCCCTCCACTTT. Translating gives CASSPYRDSPLHF. V is TRBV7-6 and J is TRBJ1-6; TRBD1 might be the D (6 bases). This CDR3 is built from 13 residues. With 5 bases removed from V and 8 bases from J, the gap between germline ends came to 10 bases. Germline V gene data show CDR1 as SGHVS and CDR2 as FNYEAQ.